This T cell receptor beta chain was profiled in a study of Graves' ophthalmopathy and Graves' hyperthyroidism. Study at large: Peripheral blood was collected at initial diagnosis, before any treatment. Study-level findings and limits: In blood appeared most of the expanded thyroid clonotypes whose frequency exceeded 0.001. With 70.59% sensitivity and about 78% specificity, the model predicted ophthalmopathy progression.

Transcripts of RNA were the source for amplifying TCR beta CDR3 regions. HTBI-primed first-round RT-PCR preceded second-round multiplex PCR. TCRdb re-analysed the multiplex PCR reads in MiXCR, keeping a single row per CDR3 protein. This repertoire shows almost 750,000 distinct CDR3 sequences, 40% found once; its top ten account for 40% to 55%. Where ophthalmopathy was present, donors had moderate-to-severe activity, CAS ≥3, NOSPECS ≥4 and duration under 3 months. About this clonotype: Antigen unknown.

The sample taken for sequencing was peripheral blood. The receptor was isolated from an adult man with Graves' ophthalmopathy.

The CDR3 DNA follows: TGTGCCAGCTCACCGGGGGGACAGGGTGCAATCGAGCAGTACTTC. Protein: CASSPGGQGAIEQYF. The chain couples TRBV10-3 to TRBJ2-7, with 9 bases fitting TRBD1. V lost 10 bases, J lost 6 bases, and 16 bases stayed unmatched. Germline V gene data show CDR1 as ENHRY and CDR2 as SYGVKD. The CDR3 consists of 15 residues.